Shown below are 28 T cell receptor beta chains from a single sample sequenced in a study of blood T cell repertoires in COVID-19. Some clones are missing from TCRdb's copy, which holds only in-frame ones; the method was immunoSEQ multiplex PCR. This table holds some 200,000 clones, roughly 79% found once. The sample comprised PBMCs or T cells enriched from blood (not recorded which). The receptors come from a woman aged 45-60 years with acute COVID-19.

In nucleotides, the CDR3 is TGTGCCAGCAGCCCCCCGGTTGCGGGTAGCGAGCAGTACTTC. Amino acids: CASSPPVAGSEQYF. This chain joins TRBV7-2 and TRBJ2-7, with D tentatively TRBD2 (5 bases). This CDR3 is 14 amino acids long. The V end lost 5 bases, the J end lost 6 bases, and 17 bases lay between the germline ends. The germline gives CDR1 SGHTA, CDR2 FQGNSA.

This clone was observed a few times. The CDR3 coding sequence is TGTGCCAGCGCCACGACGGGGGGAAATCAGCCCCAGCATTTT. Protein sequence: CASATTGGNQPQHF. The rearrangement links TRBV7-2 to TRBJ1-5; perhaps TRBD1 as D (5 bases). The CDR3 length is 14 residues. The V end was cut by 8 bases, the J end by 4 bases, with 15 bases between. The germline V gene encodes CDR1 SGHTA and CDR2 FQGNSA.

V usage is TRBV28 and J usage is TRBJ2-7, with TRBD2 identical over 8 bases. The CDR3 totals 15 residues. The germline V gene has CDR1 MDHEN and CDR2 SYDVKM. V lost 4 bases and J lost 9; bases outside the gene matches: 14. The DNA for the CDR3 is TGTGCCAGCAGTTCCTCGTCTACGGGGGGGCCTGGGCAGTACTTC. Protein sequence: CASSSSSTGGPGQYF. The entire variable domain, with the rest obtained from reference TRBV28 and TRBJ2-7, is as follows: DVKVTQSSRYLVKRTGEKVFLECVQDMDHENMFWYRQDPGLGLRLIYFSYDVKMKEKGDIPEGYSVSREKKERFSLILESASTNQTSMYLCASSSSSTGGPGQYFGPGTRLTVT.

The V call is TRBV5-1, the J call TRBJ2-1; D perhaps matches TRBD1 (6 bases). The CDR3 is made up of 15 amino acids. Germline values: CDR1 SGHRS, CDR2 YFSETQ. V was clipped by 4 bases and J by 2 bases, with 13 bases between them. Here the CDR3 reads CASSLTGTTYNEQFF. For the CDR3, the DNA is TGCGCCAGCAGCCTTACAGGGACAACCTACAATGAGCAGTTCTTC.

This clone has just a few counts. V is TRBV4-1 and J is TRBJ1-6; D is uncertain. Germline V gives CDR1 MGHRA, CDR2 YSYEKL. This CDR3 contains 16 residues. The V end was cut by 0 bases, the J end by 0 bases, with 6 bases between. The CDR3 sequence: CASSQEVSSYNSPLHF. As DNA, the CDR3 is TGCGCCAGCAGCCAAGAAGTGAGCTCCTATAATTCACCCCTCCACTTT.

The chain recombines TRBV6-5 with TRBJ2-7, with 7 bases aligning to TRBD2. Germline assignment: CDR1 MNHEY and CDR2 SVGAGI. The V gene end was trimmed by 5 bases and the J gene end by 4 bases; junction bases not matched to a gene: 8. There are 14 residues in the CDR3. The CDR3 spells CASSPGLQIYEQYF. The CDR3 DNA reads as TGTGCCAGCAGTCCGGGACTACAAATTTACGAGCAGTACTTC.

V is TRBV28 and J is TRBJ1-5; tentatively, D is TRBD1 (5 bases). V lost 7 bases and J lost 4, with 20 bases in between. Germline V gives CDR1 MDHEN, CDR2 SYDVKM. The CDR3 runs to 16 residues. The CDR3 DNA sequence: TGTGCCAGCATCGGGGCGGGGGTTTTAAGAAATCAGCCCCAGCATTTT. This encodes CASIGAGVLRNQPQHF.

V usage is TRBV6-4 and J usage is TRBJ1-4, with D tentatively TRBD1 (5 bases). Looked up from germline, CDR1 is MRHNA and CDR2 is SNTAGT. V gave up 4 bases and J gave up 7 bases, with 22 bases separating them. The CDR3 has 17 amino acids. As DNA, the CDR3 is TGTGCCAGCAGTGGACGCCGGCGACAGAGTGATTTTGAAAAACTGTTTTTT. As protein: CASSGRRRQSDFEKLFF.

CDR3 amino acids: CASSPPLSGSGDEQFF. The CDR3 DNA is TGTGCCAGCTCACCGCCGTTAAGCGGGAGTGGGGATGAGCAGTTCTTC. The chain is built from TRBV18 and TRBJ2-1; 8 bases align to TRBD2. Germline V gene data show CDR1 as KGHSH and CDR2 as LQKENI. This CDR3 spans 16 amino acids. After removal of 3 bases from V and 8 bases from J, the junction contained 12 bases not matched to a gene.

The chain carries TRBV5-1 and TRBJ2-7; D perhaps matches TRBD1 (5 bases). Trimming shortened V by 0 bases and J by 0 bases, and 13 bases separated the two germline ends. This CDR3 region has 16 residues. Germline assignment: CDR1 SGHRS and CDR2 YFSETQ. The CDR3 reads CASSLVPGSSSYEQYF. The CDR3 DNA follows: TGCGCCAGCAGCTTGGTACCAGGGTCGAGCTCCTACGAGCAGTACTTC.

The chain has TRBV19 and TRBJ1-4, with unresolved D. Looked up from germline, CDR1 is LNHDA and CDR2 is SQIVND (reference sequence). V lost 5 bases and J lost 5, with 15 bases in between. The CDR3 extends over 15 amino acids. The CDR3 spells CASSSGPGKNEKLFF. CDR3 nucleotide sequence: TGTGCCAGTAGTTCCGGGCCGGGGAAGAATGAAAAACTGTTTTTT.

The chain carries TRBV11-2 and TRBJ2-4; 9 bases are a match to TRBD1. The length of the CDR3 is 14 residues. J was trimmed by 10 bases and V by 4 bases; bases with no gene match: 8. Germline values: CDR1 SGHAT, CDR2 FQNNGV. The CDR3 protein is CASSSRTGDVIQYF. Here the CDR3 DNA reads TGTGCCAGCAGCTCTAGGACAGGGGACGTTATTCAGTACTTC.

This chain joins TRBV27 and TRBJ2-1; 15 nucleotides agree with TRBD2. CDR1 MNHEY and CDR2 SMNVEV come from the germline V gene (reference sequence). The J segment lost 6 bases and the V segment lost 7 bases, leaving 7 bases of the junction unmatched. The CDR3 extends over 16 amino acids. CDR3 region: CASTPPGLAGGNEQFF. Here the CDR3 DNA reads TGTGCCAGCACTCCCCCGGGACTAGCGGGAGGCAATGAGCAGTTCTTC.

V usage is TRBV6-5 and J usage is TRBJ2-5; 7 bases match TRBD2. Germline assignment: CDR1 MNHEY and CDR2 SVGAGI. V shed 7 bases, J shed 5 bases, and the junction held 13 bases outside the gene matches. This CDR3 region has 15 residues. The CDR3 protein is CASIREERDGETQYF. CDR3 bases: TGTGCCAGCATCCGGGAAGAGCGGGACGGGGAGACCCAGTACTTC.

This clone is medium-sized within its sample. The chain uses TRBV5-8 and TRBJ2-7, with 10 nucleotides matching TRBD2. The length of the CDR3 is 15 residues. Germline V lookup: CDR1 SGHTS, CDR2 YDEGEE. V shed 4 bases and J 6 bases; nucleotides not matched to a gene: 10. CDR3: CASSPGTSAEGEQYF. Here the CDR3 DNA reads TGTGCCAGCAGCCCAGGGACTAGCGCAGAAGGCGAGCAGTACTTC.

The V and J genes are TRBV6-5 and TRBJ2-7; tentatively, D is TRBD2 (7 bases). This CDR3 is 12 amino acids long. V dropped 6 bases and J dropped 6 bases, with 12 bases sitting between them. The germline V gene has CDR1 MNHEY and CDR2 SVGAGI. The CDR3 spells CASRGGAGEQYF. CDR3 nucleotides: TGTGCCAGCAGAGGGGGGGCGGGCGAGCAGTACTTC.

J is TRBJ1-1 and V is TRBV5-4; no clear D gene. V shed 4 bases and J shed 5 bases, with 18 bases lying between them. CDR3 length: 15 residues. Germline V gives CDR1 SGHNT, CDR2 YYREEE (reference sequence). CDR3 in amino acids: CASSLESGVGTEAFF. Here the CDR3 DNA reads TGTGCCAGCAGCCTGGAGTCCGGGGTCGGTACTGAAGCTTTCTTT.

The chain carries TRBV6-1 and TRBJ2-5, with D perhaps matching TRBD2 (6 bases). V was pared by 5 bases and J by 5 bases, with 12 bases between. Germline V lookup: CDR1 MNHNS, CDR2 SASEGT. The CDR3 runs 13 residues. This CDR3 is CASSPGLWETQYF. The CDR3 DNA sequence: TGTGCCAGCAGTCCGGGACTGTGGGAGACCCAGTACTTC.

V gene TRBV7-2 combines with J gene TRBJ2-5; 7 nucleotides align to TRBD1. The V gene end was trimmed by 5 bases and the J gene end by 5 bases; junction bases not matched to a gene: 8. Germline V CDR1 and CDR2: SGHTA, FQGNSA. This CDR3 spans 14 amino acids. CDR3 in amino acids: CASSLRDSPETQYF. The CDR3 DNA follows: TGTGCCAGCAGCCTCCGGGACAGCCCTGAGACCCAGTACTTC.

The gene calls are TRBV25-1 and TRBJ2-1, with 8 nucleotides matching TRBD2. Germline lookup yields CDR1 MGHDK and CDR2 SYGVNS. Trimming took 3 bases from V and 9 from J; bases not matched to a gene: 16. The length of the CDR3 is 17 residues. In nucleotides, the CDR3 is TGTGCCAGCAGTGATGTTATAGGCGGGACTAGTCCGATTGAGCAGTTCTTC. Translation gives CASSDVIGGTSPIEQFF.

In its sample, this clone was seen a few times. V and J are TRBV2 and TRBJ2-3, with 9 bases identical to TRBD1. Germline CDR1 is SNHLY and CDR2 is FYNNEI. The CDR3 covers 15 residues. J lost 4 bases, V lost 6 bases, and 8 bases had no gene match. The CDR3 DNA reads TGTGCCAGCAGGAAGACAGGGGGGCACGCAGATACGCAGTATTTT. This codes for CASRKTGGHADTQYF.

V is TRBV19 and J is TRBJ1-4; possible D gene TRBD1, 6 bases. CDR1 is LNHDA and CDR2 is SQIVND in the germline V gene (reference sequence). V was pared by 4 bases and J by 11 bases, with 17 bases between. This CDR3 contains 14 residues. The CDR3 nucleotides are TGTGCCAGTAGTACCCTCAACAGGGAAGGGAAACTGTTTTTT. Translating gives CASSTLNREGKLFF.

This clone was seen at least ten times. This chain joins TRBV10-3 and TRBJ1-1, with D uncertain. CDR3 length equals 15 residues. Germline CDR1 is ENHRY and CDR2 is SYGVKD. V gave up 0 bases and J gave up 4 bases, with 12 bases separating them. CDR3 nucleotides: TGTGCCATCAGTGAGTCGAGTGGCTCAGGCACTGAAGCTTTCTTT. It codes for CAISESSGSGTEAFF.

J is TRBJ1-2 and V is TRBV7-3, with TRBD1 identical over 8 bases. The CDR3 sequence is 13 residues long. Germline CDR1 is SGHTA and CDR2 is FQGTGA. The V and J ends lost 5 bases and 14 bases, in that order; junction bases with no gene match: 13. The CDR3 sequence: CASSPRQGRAVTF. For the CDR3, the DNA is TGTGCCAGCAGCCCCCGACAGGGGAGAGCGGTTACCTTC.

The V call is TRBV28, the J call TRBJ1-6; no clear D gene. The CDR3 has 14 residues. CDR1 is MDHEN, CDR2 SYDVKM, per germline. Trimming stripped 7 bases from V and 7 bases from J, with 14 bases between. CDR3 DNA sequence: TGTGCCAGCATCGACCGGGGATCGAATTCACCCCTCCACTTT. Protein: CASIDRGSNSPLHF.

The chain combines TRBV27 with TRBJ2-3; TRBD1 is a possible D gene (5 bases). This CDR3 region has 13 residues. Trimming removed 1 base from V and 5 bases from J, with 7 bases in between. Looked up from germline, CDR1 is MNHEY and CDR2 is SMNVEV (reference sequence). The CDR3 DNA is TGTGCCAGCAGTTTATTAGGGGTAGATACGCAGTATTTT. This encodes CASSLLGVDTQYF.

The V call is TRBV12-3 or TRBV12-4, the J call TRBJ1-2; 10 bases align to TRBD1. With V trimmed by 8 bases and J by 6 bases, 3 bases remained unmatched. CDR3 length equals 12 residues. DNA for the CDR3: TGTGCCAGCCAGACAGGGGGCCATGGCTACACCTTC. Translating gives CASQTGGHGYTF.

The chain combines TRBV7-3 with TRBJ1-1; tentatively, D is TRBD1 (5 bases). Deletions cut 0 bases from V and 11 bases from J, with 10 bases between. The CDR3 is 12 residues long. Germline CDR1 is SGHTA and CDR2 is FQGTGA. The CDR3: CASSLTGGVAFF. The CDR3 DNA sequence: TGTGCCAGCAGCTTAACGGGAGGGGTCGCTTTCTTT.